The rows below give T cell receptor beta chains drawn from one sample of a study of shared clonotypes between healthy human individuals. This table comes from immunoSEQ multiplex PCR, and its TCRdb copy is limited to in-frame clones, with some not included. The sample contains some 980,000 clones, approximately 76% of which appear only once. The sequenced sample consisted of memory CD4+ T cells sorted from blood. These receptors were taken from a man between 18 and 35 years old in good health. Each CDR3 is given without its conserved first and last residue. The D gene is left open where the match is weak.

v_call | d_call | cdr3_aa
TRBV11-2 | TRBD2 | ASSLGPPSGRAGEQY
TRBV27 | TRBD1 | ASSSTGVLPYEQY
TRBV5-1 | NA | ASSSYQTRKGEQY
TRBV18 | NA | ASSPGRETEAF
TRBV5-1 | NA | ASSLGGSGGYT
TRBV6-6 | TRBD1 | ASSFRTGGGQPQH
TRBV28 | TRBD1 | ASNDRGSNQPQH
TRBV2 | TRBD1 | ASKKGGGATNEKLF
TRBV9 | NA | ASSPSSEGWNEQF
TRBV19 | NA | ASSIEDSYEQY
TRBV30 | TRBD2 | AWVLAGGRTQY
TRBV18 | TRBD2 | ASSPFPGGSYEQY
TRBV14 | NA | ASSKLGGVETQY
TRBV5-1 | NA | ASSLRLGDTDTQY
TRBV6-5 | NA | ASRSATRSYGYT
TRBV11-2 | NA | ASSYRDGRTDTQY
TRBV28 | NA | ASSLGFSGNTIY
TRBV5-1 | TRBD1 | ASSLKDRNSPLH
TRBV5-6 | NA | ASSVGFGETNSPLH
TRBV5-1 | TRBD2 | ASSLGTSGNTDTQY
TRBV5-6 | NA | ASSPGANQPQH
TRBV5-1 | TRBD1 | ASSLTGADEQY
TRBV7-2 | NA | ASSPRDSGGTDTQY
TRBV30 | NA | AWSVSRTFTSGANVLT
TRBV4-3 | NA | ASSQAAGLEQY
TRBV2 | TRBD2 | ASGTSGRRQETQY
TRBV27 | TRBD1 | ASSITGGWGYT
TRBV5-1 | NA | ASSLGLTSYGYT
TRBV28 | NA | ASSSPAELKPQH
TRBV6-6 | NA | ASTLDGNTEAF
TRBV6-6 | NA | ASSYGGGDEKLF
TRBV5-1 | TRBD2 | ASSLTSGSYNEQF
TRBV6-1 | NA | ASSEVSLGGDSGNTIY
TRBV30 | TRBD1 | AWSVQTGMGNQPQH
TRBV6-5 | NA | ASSFQQGTGYT
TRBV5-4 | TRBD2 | AISKGGLAGPPGADTQY
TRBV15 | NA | ATSRERQGTLGGYT
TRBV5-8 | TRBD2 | ASSRGTSGQETQY
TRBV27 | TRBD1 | ASSWSGLTGESNGEQY
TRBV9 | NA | ASSVGDGLSEKLF
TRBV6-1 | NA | ASRDTRQASYEQY
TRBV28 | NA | ASSLGVGYSNQPQH
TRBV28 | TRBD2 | ASTRQGGRIEETQY
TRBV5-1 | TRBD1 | ASSEGTGIYEQY
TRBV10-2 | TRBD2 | ASRQLAGGPDTQY
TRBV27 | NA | ASSLVFVGGAPHGYT
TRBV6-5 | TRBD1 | ASSLGRGQNTIY
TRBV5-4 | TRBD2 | ASSFDLAGGNEQF
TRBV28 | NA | ASTGQGNTIY
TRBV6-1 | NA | ASSEVLRGRTYNSPLH
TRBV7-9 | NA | ASSLALGRQADTQY
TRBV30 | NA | AWSETNANYGYT
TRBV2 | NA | ASSTRIGFYGYT
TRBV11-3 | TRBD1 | ASSLGTGLTGELF